This is a list of T cell receptor beta chains from one sample in a study of technical replicates of blood from a few donors. Clones were read by immunoSEQ multiplex PCR, and TCRdb kept only the in-frame ones, dropping some. The table includes roughly 85,000 clones, around 94% detected once. Material: T cells isolated from PBMCs. The source is a human donor in good health. Each CDR3 is given with its conserved first and last residue. The order of the fields is J gene, V gene, D gene, clone size, CDR3 DNA, CDR3 protein. D genes are given only for firm matches. Clone sizes are given selectively: once, few, many, or a class where the clone is expanded.

j_gene: TRBJ2-1
v_gene: TRBV9
d_gene: NA
abundance: NA
CDR3nt: TGTGCCAGCAGCGTCCTTAGCGACACCTACAATGAGCAGTTCTTC
CDR3aa: CASSVLSDTYNEQFF

j_gene: TRBJ2-3
v_gene: TRBV5-6
d_gene: TRBD2
abundance: NA
CDR3nt: TGTGCCAGCAGCTTCGGACGACTAGCGGCAGGGGCGGATACGCAGTATTTT
CDR3aa: CASSFGRLAAGADTQYF

j_gene: TRBJ2-1
v_gene: TRBV19
d_gene: TRBD2
abundance: NA
CDR3nt: TGTGCCAGCGGGATAGCGGGAGGACCCTACAATGAGCAGTTCTTC
CDR3aa: CASGIAGGPYNEQFF

j_gene: TRBJ1-1
v_gene: TRBV5-1
d_gene: TRBD1
abundance: once
CDR3nt: TGCGCCAGCAGCCGGGGACAGGGAGGAGGGGACACTGAAGCTTTCTTT
CDR3aa: CASSRGQGGGDTEAFF

j_gene: TRBJ2-1
v_gene: TRBV29-1
d_gene: TRBD2
abundance: NA
CDR3nt: TGCAGCGTTGCGCGCGGGGGGGAGGGTCCTACGAATGAGCAGTTCTTC
CDR3aa: CSVARGGEGPTNEQFF

j_gene: TRBJ2-7
v_gene: TRBV19
d_gene: TRBD2
abundance: NA
CDR3nt: TGTGCCAGTAGTAGGACTAGCGGAATAGGGGTCCACGAGCAGTACTTC
CDR3aa: CASSRTSGIGVHEQYF

j_gene: TRBJ2-5
v_gene: TRBV7-9
d_gene: TRBD2
abundance: once
CDR3nt: TGTGCCAGCATGGCGGGAGGGTTGGAGACCCAGTACTTC
CDR3aa: CASMAGGLETQYF

j_gene: TRBJ2-3
v_gene: TRBV7-6
d_gene: NA
abundance: NA
CDR3nt: TGTGCCAGCAGCCTCGGTCCGCCTAAGGGGGCAGATACGCAGTATTTT
CDR3aa: CASSLGPPKGADTQYF

j_gene: TRBJ2-7
v_gene: TRBV29-1
d_gene: NA
abundance: NA
CDR3nt: TGCAGCGTTGAAGTTACGGGAAACTCCTACGAGCAGTACTTC
CDR3aa: CSVEVTGNSYEQYF

j_gene: TRBJ2-7
v_gene: TRBV28
d_gene: NA
abundance: NA
CDR3nt: TGTGCCAGCACCCAAAGGGGGATCGGCGGCGAGCAGTACTTC
CDR3aa: CASTQRGIGGEQYF

j_gene: TRBJ2-3
v_gene: TRBV7-2
d_gene: TRBD2
abundance: once
CDR3nt: TGTGCCAGCAGCTTAGCCGGACTAGCGGGGGATACGCAGTATTTT
CDR3aa: CASSLAGLAGDTQYF

j_gene: TRBJ2-2
v_gene: TRBV7-3
d_gene: NA
abundance: few
CDR3nt: TGTGCCAGCAGCTCCCTGGGAGGTTGGAACACCGGGGAGCTGTTTTTT
CDR3aa: CASSSLGGWNTGELFF

j_gene: TRBJ2-3
v_gene: TRBV27
d_gene: TRBD1
abundance: NA
CDR3nt: TGTGCCAGCAGGTCAACAGGGGGGGATACGCAGTATTTT
CDR3aa: CASRSTGGDTQYF

j_gene: TRBJ2-3
v_gene: TRBV29-1
d_gene: NA
abundance: NA
CDR3nt: TGCAGCGCCGACTCAGGGTCGACAGATACGCAGTATTTT
CDR3aa: CSADSGSTDTQYF

j_gene: TRBJ2-3
v_gene: TRBV9
d_gene: TRBD2
abundance: NA
CDR3nt: TGTGCCAGCAGCGTGGGGACTAGCGGGAGATCAACAGATACGCAGTATTTT
CDR3aa: CASSVGTSGRSTDTQYF

j_gene: TRBJ2-7
v_gene: TRBV7-6
d_gene: NA
abundance: NA
CDR3nt: TGTGCCAGCAGCTTAGAGGTCGGGCGGAGGGGACCCTACGAGCAGTACTTC
CDR3aa: CASSLEVGRRGPYEQYF

j_gene: TRBJ1-1
v_gene: TRBV19
d_gene: NA
abundance: NA
CDR3nt: TGTGCCACCGTAGTAGTCGCCTTCGGACAGAATGAAGCTTTCTTT
CDR3aa: CATVVVAFGQNEAFF

j_gene: TRBJ2-7
v_gene: TRBV19
d_gene: NA
abundance: once
CDR3nt: TGTGCCAGTAGTATACAGGGCCTCTACGAGCAGTACTTC
CDR3aa: CASSIQGLYEQYF

j_gene: TRBJ2-3
v_gene: TRBV7-9
d_gene: NA
abundance: NA
CDR3nt: TGTGCCAGCAGCGCTGGGGCATCGCATGCAGATACGCAGTATTTT
CDR3aa: CASSAGASHADTQYF

j_gene: TRBJ1-6
v_gene: TRBV14
d_gene: NA
abundance: NA
CDR3nt: TGTGCCAGCAGCGAGAAGGGGTACTTTAACTCCTATAATTCACCCCTCCACTTT
CDR3aa: CASSEKGYFNSYNSPLHF

j_gene: TRBJ1-5
v_gene: TRBV6-1
d_gene: NA
abundance: NA
CDR3nt: TGTGCCAGCAGACAGGGAAGGAATCAGCCCCAGCATTTT
CDR3aa: CASRQGRNQPQHF

j_gene: TRBJ2-2
v_gene: TRBV6-5
d_gene: TRBD2
abundance: NA
CDR3nt: TGTGCCAGCAGTTACTCGGCGGGAGGTTACACCGGGGAGCTGTTTTTT
CDR3aa: CASSYSAGGYTGELFF

j_gene: TRBJ2-2
v_gene: TRBV10-2
d_gene: TRBD1
abundance: NA
CDR3nt: TGCGCCAGCAGCGGACAGGGAAGGGCCGGGGAGCTGTTTTTT
CDR3aa: CASSGQGRAGELFF

j_gene: TRBJ1-1
v_gene: TRBV6-5
d_gene: TRBD1
abundance: NA
CDR3nt: TGTGCCAGCACCGACAGGGGAGGCACTGAAGCTTTCTTT
CDR3aa: CASTDRGGTEAFF

j_gene: TRBJ2-7
v_gene: TRBV19
d_gene: NA
abundance: NA
CDR3nt: TGTGCCAGTAGCGAAGGTAGCTATTACCGTTCCGAGCAGTACTTC
CDR3aa: CASSEGSYYRSEQYF

j_gene: TRBJ2-5
v_gene: TRBV5-1
d_gene: TRBD1
abundance: NA
CDR3nt: TGCGCCAGCAGTCCTGAACCTCACAGGGGGGAGACCCAGTACTTC
CDR3aa: CASSPEPHRGETQYF

j_gene: TRBJ2-7
v_gene: TRBV28
d_gene: NA
abundance: NA
CDR3nt: TGTGCCAGCAGTCCTACGTTCGACAGTTACTACGAGCAGTACTTC
CDR3aa: CASSPTFDSYYEQYF

j_gene: TRBJ2-1
v_gene: TRBV2
d_gene: TRBD2
abundance: few
CDR3nt: TGTGCCAGCAGAGTTCTAGCGGGAGCCGACAATGAGCAGTTCTTC
CDR3aa: CASRVLAGADNEQFF